This T cell receptor (beta chain) comes out of a study of identical twins. TCRdb re-analysed the 5' RACE reads in MiXCR, keeping a single row per CDR3 protein. Among under 900,000 distinct CDR3 sequences, 15% to 20% were seen once, and the ten largest hold 10% to 15%. This clonotype was seen more than once but under ten times. The CDR3 contains 16 residues. Germline CDR1 is KGHDR and CDR2 is SFDVKD. V lost 3 bases, J lost 7 bases, and 18 bases lay in between. The sample was also reused in another study, on T cells expressing NK-cell markers.

The sequence was obtained from a woman between 18 and 30 years old in good health. The V gene is TRBV24-1, the J gene TRBJ1-5, with D uncertain. The sequencing input was PBMCs. In DNA, the CDR3 is TGTGCCACCAGTGATGGATTTCCTTTCTCTTGGCAGCCCCAGCATTTT. Encoded protein: CATSDGFPFSWQPQHF.